A single sample is the source of the 26 T cell receptor beta chains below, sequenced in a study of T-cell reconstitution after alpha-beta-depleted transplantation in children. Unique molecular identifiers were incorporated during preparation of the TCRbeta library. One entry per CDR3 protein results from TCRdb running MiXCR on the PCR reads. The table lists about 230,000 distinct CDR3 sequences, roughly 11% of them singletons. Source: PBMCs, taken before TCRalphabeta/CD19-depleted stem cell transplant. Receptors were obtained from a child younger than two with acute myeloid leukemia, due to receive a stem cell transplant.

Many counts were recorded for this clonotype. The chain employs TRBV4-2 and TRBJ2-1; no clear D gene. CDR3 length: 17 amino acids. The V end was cut by 0 bases, the J end by 4 bases, with 16 bases between. CDR1 is LGHNA, CDR2 YNFKEQ, per germline. The DNA for the CDR3 is TGTGCCAGCAGCCAAGAGACCCGACCTGGGCGGTACAATGAGCAGTTCTTC. The encoded protein is CASSQETRPGRYNEQFF.

This clonotype was seen many times. The chain couples TRBV5-1 to TRBJ1-1, with TRBD1 identical over 8 bases. The CDR3 loop spans 14 amino acids. CDR1 and CDR2 (germline): SGHRS, YFSETQ. The junction had 4 bases not matched to a gene; V was cut back by 3 bases and J by 3 bases. The CDR3, as DNA: TGCGCCAGCAGCTGGGACAGGCGACACACTGAAGCTTTCTTT. Its protein is CASSWDRRHTEAFF. Drawing the rest from reference TRBV5-1 and TRBJ1-1, the complete variable domain is KAGVTQTPRYLIKTRGQQVTLSCSPISGHRSVSWYQQTPGQGLQFLFEYFSETQRNKGNFPGRFSGRQFSNSRSEMNVSTLELGDSALYLCASSWDRRHTEAFFGQGTRLTVV.

Concerning this clonotype: With a much larger clone just one base away, this may be a read error. V is TRBV20-1 and J is TRBJ2-5, with 8 bases fitting TRBD2. Germline V gene sequence: CDR1 DFQATT, CDR2 SNEGSKA (reference sequence). The CDR3 length is 14 residues. J was trimmed by 5 bases and V by 5 bases; bases with no gene match: 10. CDR3 nucleotides: TGCAGTGCTGACCGACTAGCGCCTGCGGAGACCCAGTACTTC. This gives the protein CSADRLAPAETQYF.

This clonotype has a count of ten or more. The V and J genes are TRBV25-1 and TRBJ1-5; 7 bases match TRBD1. The CDR3 totals 14 residues. Germline CDR1 MGHDK, CDR2 SYGVNS. The V gene end was trimmed by 8 bases and the J gene end by 1 base; junction bases not matched to a gene: 5. CDR3 in amino acids: CASGQTGSNQPQHF. CDR3 in DNA: TGTGCCAGCGGCCAGACAGGGAGCAATCAGCCCCAGCATTTT.

The sample holds many counts of this clonotype. The rearrangement uses TRBV20-1 and TRBJ1-5; perhaps TRBD1 as D (5 bases). CDR1 and CDR2 (germline): DFQATT, SNEGSKA (reference sequence). This CDR3 is 15 amino acids long. Trimming took 4 bases from V and 0 from J, leaving 13 bases between them. The CDR3: CSAKDGGTSNQPQHF. The CDR3 nucleotides read TGCAGTGCTAAAGACGGGGGGACTAGCAATCAGCCCCAGCATTTT.

This clonotype appeared many times. The V and J genes are TRBV5-1 and TRBJ2-7; 9 bases line up with TRBD2. The CDR3 runs 14 residues. In germline, CDR1 is SGHRS, CDR2 YFSETQ. V was clipped by 3 bases and J by 4 bases; unmatched bases: 5. CDR3 region: CASSYLAGPYEQYF. In nucleotides, the CDR3 is TGCGCCAGCAGCTACCTAGCGGGGCCATACGAGCAGTACTTC.

This rearrangement joins TRBV7-2 to TRBJ2-1; 8 nucleotides match TRBD2. The CDR3 covers 16 residues. CDR1 is SGHTA and CDR2 is FQGNSA in the germline V gene. Unmatched junction bases numbered 5, after V lost 4 bases and J lost 0 bases. The CDR3 is CASSSQGTSSYNEQFF. CDR3 nucleotide sequence: TGTGCCAGCAGCTCGCAGGGGACTAGCTCCTACAATGAGCAGTTCTTC.

Many counts were recorded for this clonotype. This chain uses TRBV20-1 with TRBJ2-1; 8 bases are shared with TRBD2. This CDR3 has 15 residues. Germline CDR1 and CDR2: DFQATT and SNEGSKA (reference sequence). V dropped 2 bases and J dropped 9; count of bases not matched to a gene: 12. CDR3 sequence (DNA): TGCAGTGCTAGACGAGCGGGAGCCCCCACAAGTGAGCAGTTCTTC. It yields the protein CSARRAGAPTSEQFF.

This clonotype appeared many times. This sequence joins TRBV12-3 or TRBV12-4 and TRBJ1-5; the D is unclear. V was shortened by 5 bases and J by 10 bases, with 18 bases between the two germline ends. The CDR3 runs 14 residues. The CDR3 DNA reads as TGTGCCAGCAGTCCCGGTGGGCTCGGGCCACCCCAGCATTTT. Translation: CASSPGGLGPPQHF.

This clonotype was observed many times. The chain combines TRBV28 with TRBJ2-5; D is unresolved. The ends were cut back, 6 bases at V and 1 base at J, with 12 bases in the middle. Germline assignment: CDR1 MDHEN and CDR2 SYDVKM. This CDR3 comprises 14 residues. The chain's CDR3 is CASSRGSRQETQYF. CDR3 DNA: TGTGCCAGCAGCCGAGGTAGCCGCCAAGAGACCCAGTACTTC.

Many counts were recorded for this clonotype. The V call is TRBV5-4, the J call TRBJ2-2; TRBD2 matches 10 bases. This CDR3 spans 16 amino acids. The V gene's germline CDR1 is SGHNT and CDR2 YYREEE (reference sequence). V shed 2 bases and J 4 bases; nucleotides not matched to a gene: 5. The CDR3 sequence is CASSFKSSGSTGELFF. As DNA, the CDR3 is TGTGCCAGCAGCTTTAAGTCTAGCGGGAGCACCGGGGAGCTGTTTTTT.

For the CDR3, the DNA is TGTGCCAGCAGCCAACCAGCGGGAGGGCCGATAGAGACCCAGTACTTC. This sequence encodes CASSQPAGGPIETQYF. The chain employs TRBV11-2 and TRBJ2-5; 10 bases line up with TRBD2. Germline loops: CDR1 SGHAT, CDR2 FQNNGV. The ends lost 5 bases at V and 4 bases at J; junction bases unmatched: 10. The CDR3 has 16 amino acids.

This clonotype was counted many times. V and J are TRBV10-3 and TRBJ2-1; 9 bases agree with TRBD1. CDR3 length: 16 residues. V lost 5 bases and J lost 5; bases outside the gene matches: 10. Germline V gene data show CDR1 as ENHRY and CDR2 as SYGVKD. The CDR3 DNA follows: TGTGCCATCAGTAGCGCCCGGGACAGGGACCACAATGAGCAGTTCTTC. Translation gives CAISSARDRDHNEQFF.

The chain combines TRBV20-1 with TRBJ2-3; 8 bases fit TRBD2. V dropped 2 bases and J dropped 4; count of bases not matched to a gene: 2. The CDR3 is made up of 13 amino acids. CDR1 is DFQATT, CDR2 SNEGSKA, per germline (reference sequence). The CDR3 nucleotides read TGCAGTGCTAGAACGGGGGGGCCAGATACGCAGTATTTT. This gives the protein CSARTGGPDTQYF.

This clonotype was seen repeatedly, ten times or more. The chain links TRBV27 to TRBJ1-1, with D possibly matching TRBD1 (6 bases). Germline loops: CDR1 MNHEY, CDR2 SMNVEV (reference sequence). Trimming took 8 bases from V and 0 from J, leaving 10 bases between them. This CDR3 has 13 residues. CDR3 nucleotide sequence: TGTGCCAGCGCAGGGGCCCTGAACACTGAAGCTTTCTTT. It yields the protein CASAGALNTEAFF.

This clonotype was recorded many times. The chain recombines TRBV20-1 with TRBJ1-1; 8 bases fit TRBD1. The CDR3 contains 16 residues. Trimming removed 5 bases from V and 1 base from J; junction bases left unmatched: 12. Germline-derived CDR1 and CDR2 are DFQATT and SNEGSKA (reference sequence). CDR3: CSASPQGAGKNTEAFF. CDR3 in DNA: TGCAGTGCTTCACCTCAGGGGGCGGGAAAGAACACTGAAGCTTTCTTT.

In its sample, this clonotype was seen many times. The chain couples TRBV5-1 to TRBJ2-5, with TRBD1 matching over 9 bases. J gave up 3 bases and V 4 bases, and 1 base lay outside the gene matches. CDR1 is SGHRS and CDR2 is YFSETQ in the germline V gene. The CDR3 is 13 amino acids. CDR3 nucleotide sequence: TGCGCCAGCAGCAGGACAGGGGAAGAGACCCAGTACTTC. It encodes CASSRTGEETQYF.

This clonotype was recorded at least ten times. The rearrangement uses TRBV4-2 and TRBJ2-2, with 13 bases fitting TRBD2. This CDR3 is built from 15 residues. The germline gives CDR1 LGHNA, CDR2 YNFKEQ. Trimming cost V 3 bases and J 8 bases; bases outside gene matches: 3. In nucleotides, the CDR3 is TGTGCCAGCAGCCAGGGGACTAGCGGGAAAGGGGAGCTGTTTTTT. This encodes CASSQGTSGKGELFF.

In its sample, this clonotype was seen many times. This sequence joins TRBV11-1 and TRBJ2-3; TRBD2 agrees at 15 bases. V gave up 0 bases and J gave up 2 bases; unmatched junction bases: 6. CDR1 and CDR2 (germline): SGHAT, FQDESV (reference sequence). CDR3 length: 19 residues. This CDR3 reads CASSLAGLAGGPTTDTQYF. Here the CDR3 DNA reads TGTGCCAGCAGCTTAGCAGGACTAGCGGGAGGGCCCACCACAGATACGCAGTATTTT.

The sample holds many counts of this clonotype. The V gene is TRBV20-1, the J gene TRBJ2-1; 10 nucleotides align to TRBD2. Germline V gene data show CDR1 as DFQATT and CDR2 as SNEGSKA (reference sequence). This CDR3 has 15 residues. Trimming took 1 base from V and 4 from J; bases not matched to a gene: 4. The CDR3, as DNA: TGCAGTGCTAGAGTAGGACTAGCGGCTTACAATGAGCAGTTCTTC. Translation gives CSARVGLAAYNEQFF.

This clonotype was seen many times. The CDR3 region has the DNA TGTGCCATCAGTGAGTCGAGGGGACTAGTGGTCGGCGGGGAGCTGTTTTTT. Translating it yields CAISESRGLVVGGELFF. This chain connects TRBV10-3 to TRBJ2-2, with TRBD2 identical over 8 bases. Trimming removed 0 bases from V and 7 bases from J; junction bases left unmatched: 10. The germline V gene has CDR1 ENHRY and CDR2 SYGVKD. The CDR3 is made up of 17 amino acids.

This rearrangement joins TRBV12-3 or TRBV12-4 to TRBJ1-4; D remains ambiguous. The CDR3 extends over 15 amino acids. V gave up 4 bases and J gave up 7 bases, with 16 bases separating them. The CDR3 region is CASSSPGLGGEKLFF. Here the CDR3 DNA reads TGTGCCAGCAGTTCCCCCGGATTGGGAGGTGAAAAACTGTTTTTT.

This clonotype occurred many times. This chain joins TRBV7-3 and TRBJ1-1; D is ambiguous. The CDR3 has 15 amino acids. Germline V lookup: CDR1 SGHTA, CDR2 FQGTGA. Trimming cost V 0 bases and J 1 base, with 9 bases left between them. CDR3 sequence reads: CASSLTRQENTEAFF. CDR3 in DNA: TGTGCCAGCAGCTTAACTAGGCAGGAGAACACTGAAGCTTTCTTT.

This clonotype was observed at least ten times. The chain couples TRBV4-1 to TRBJ2-2; either TRBD1 or TRBD2 may supply D (6 bases each). The germline gives CDR1 MGHRA, CDR2 YSYEKL. V gave up 0 bases and J gave up 9 bases, with 14 bases separating them. There are 15 residues in the CDR3. The CDR3 bases are TGCGCCAGCAGCCAAGAGGTTCTGGGGGGCAGGGAGCTGTTTTTT. The encoded protein is CASSQEVLGGRELFF.

This clonotype was picked up many times. DNA of the CDR3: TGTGCCAGCAGTCAAAGAGAGAAGCAGTTCTTC. Protein product: CASSQREKQFF. The J gene is TRBJ2-1, the V gene TRBV6-2 or TRBV6-3; D is undetermined. The CDR3 runs 11 residues. The germline CDR1 and CDR2 sequences are MNHEY and SVGEGT. V dropped 5 bases and J dropped 11 bases, with 10 bases sitting between them.

This clonotype was detected ten times or more. The chain combines TRBV7-2 with TRBJ1-3; 7 bases match TRBD1. V shed 5 bases and J 4 bases; nucleotides not matched to a gene: 8. Germline values: CDR1 SGHTA, CDR2 FQGNSA. The CDR3 has 15 amino acids. This CDR3 reads CASSPNRGLGNTIYF. The CDR3 region has the DNA TGTGCCAGCAGCCCAAACAGGGGACTCGGAAACACCATATATTTT.